The rows below give T cell receptor beta chains drawn from one sample of a study of T cells in Graves' hyperthyroidism and ophthalmopathy. TCRdb redid the calling of the multiplex PCR reads with MiXCR, one entry per CDR3 protein. The sample includes fewer than 850,000 distinct CDR3 sequences, roughly a sixth of them seen just once. The source material was blood. Source of these receptors: a man aged 50-59 years with Graves' hyperthyroidism. Each CDR3 is given with its conserved first and last residue. D genes are given only for firm matches. Only part of the rows carry a size: once, few, many, or a class if the clone is expanded.

>.|14|TRBJ1-1|.|TRBV28
TGTGCCAGCAGTTTTCGAGGAAAGAACACTGAAGCTTTCTTT
CASSFRGKNTEAFF
>.|14|TRBJ2-7|few|TRBV28
TGTGCCAGCCTTGAAGAGGGGGGCGGCTATGAGCAGTACTTC
CASLEEGGGYEQYF
>TRBD2|13|TRBJ2-7|many|TRBV6-2/TRBV6-3
TGTGCCAGCAGACTAGCGGGGTACTACGAGCAGTACTTC
CASRLAGYYEQYF
>TRBD1|13|TRBJ1-1|many|TRBV12-3/TRBV12-4
TGTGCCAGCAAAGGACAGGCAAACACTGAAGCTTTCTTT
CASKGQANTEAFF
>TRBD1|11|TRBJ1-2|few|TRBV29-1
TGCAGCGTTCTGACAGGGAATGGCTACACCTTC
CSVLTGNGYTF
>TRBD2|13|TRBJ2-7|.|TRBV10-3
TGTGCCGCGGGACTAGCGGGCTCCTACGAGCAGTACTTC
CAAGLAGSYEQYF
>.|13|TRBJ2-7|many|TRBV10-3
TGTGCCATCAGGGGACTCACTAGTGCCGAGCAGTACTTC
CAIRGLTSAEQYF
>.|14|TRBJ2-7|many|TRBV28
TGTGCCAGCAGTTCACTGGGTGGCTCCTACGAGCAGTACTTC
CASSSLGGSYEQYF
>.|17|TRBJ2-1|.|TRBV13
TGTGCCAGCAGCCCGCCTCTTGTGGCGCCCCCCTACAATGAGCAGTTCTTC
CASSPPLVAPPYNEQFF
>.|16|TRBJ2-7|.|TRBV6-1
TGTGCCAGCAGTAATACGGGCTTGGACAGTCCCTACGAGCAGTACTTC
CASSNTGLDSPYEQYF
>.|13|TRBJ2-7|.|TRBV20-1
TGCAGGCCCAGCCCCAGCACTTCCTACGAGCAGTACTTC
CRPSPSTSYEQYF
>.|12|TRBJ1-1|.|TRBV28
TGTGCCAGCAGCCACATGAACACTGAAGCTTTCTTT
CASSHMNTEAFF
>TRBD2|18|TRBJ2-5|many|TRBV2
TGTGCCAGCAGTGAAGCGCTAGGACTAGCGAACGGCCAAGAGACCCAGTACTTC
CASSEALGLANGQETQYF
>TRBD2|17|TRBJ2-7|.|TRBV2
TGTGCCAGCACTTGGACTAGCGGGAGGTCCACAAGTTACGAGCAGTACTTC
CASTWTSGRSTSYEQYF
>TRBD1|16|TRBJ2-1|many|TRBV20-1
TGCAGTGCTAGAGCATCAGCGGGACAGGGTTACAATGAGCAGTTCTTC
CSARASAGQGYNEQFF
>.|15|TRBJ2-7|.|TRBV20-1
TGCAGTGCTAGAGATCGGGTGGGAGGCCCCTACGAGCAGTACTTC
CSARDRVGGPYEQYF
>.|14|TRBJ2-1|.|TRBV7-9
TGTGCCAGCAGCTTAGAAGGTCGTTACAATGAGCAGTTCTTC
CASSLEGRYNEQFF
>.|18|TRBJ2-1|few|TRBV24-1
TGTGCCACCAGTGATTTCCGGAGCGTATCGGGGGACTACAATGAGCAGTTCTTC
CATSDFRSVSGDYNEQFF
>TRBD2|15|TRBJ2-1|few|TRBV20-1
TGCAGTGCTAGAGTTCCTAGCGGGAGGGCCGATGAGCAGTTCTTC
CSARVPSGRADEQFF
>TRBD2|16|TRBJ2-1|many|TRBV2
TGTGCCAGCAGTCAGAGACTAGCGGGAGGGAACAATGAGCAGTTCTTC
CASSQRLAGGNNEQFF
>.|14|TRBJ1-5|many|TRBV2
TGTGCCAGCAGTGAAGGCAGTCGCAATCAGCCCCAGCATTTT
CASSEGSRNQPQHF
>.|15|TRBJ2-1|many|TRBV5-5
TGTGCCAGCAGCCCCCCTGATGGGTTGTTAAGAGAGCAGTTCTTC
CASSPPDGLLREQFF